The 14 T cell receptor beta chains given below trace back to one sample, sequenced in a study of T cell responses to AZD1222 COVID-19 vaccine. Profiling relied on immunoSEQ multiplex PCR, and the TCRdb table lists in-frame clones only, not all of them. The sample holds some 150,000 clones, around 89% seen once. The material sequenced was peripheral blood, taken on day 0 of AZD1222 vaccination. The receptor set was obtained from an adult in good health.

The J gene is TRBJ2-1, the V gene TRBV20-1; the D gene is possibly TRBD2 (6 bases). CDR1 is DFQATT and CDR2 is SNEGSKA in the germline V gene (reference sequence). V lost 3 bases to trimming and J lost 0 bases, with 21 bases between them. The CDR3 has 18 amino acids. The CDR3 sequence: CSASQPWRGLSSYNEQFF. CDR3 coding DNA: TGCAGTGCTAGTCAGCCTTGGCGGGGCCTTAGCTCCTACAATGAGCAGTTCTTC.

This clone was seen just once. The chain is built from TRBV29-1 and TRBJ1-2; D is undetermined. CDR3 length: 14 residues. Per the germline V gene, CDR1 is SQVTM and CDR2 is ANQGSEA. V was trimmed by 2 bases and J by 2 bases, leaving 12 bases between them. DNA for the CDR3: TGCAGCGTTGAATTCCTAGCCCCCAACTATGGCTACACCTTC. Its protein product is CSVEFLAPNYGYTF.

The V and J genes are TRBV7-9 and TRBJ1-3, with 7 nucleotides matching TRBD1. Germline V gene sequence: CDR1 SEHNR, CDR2 FQNEAQ (reference sequence). This CDR3 contains 15 residues. V lost 2 bases and J lost 4; bases outside the gene matches: 5. This CDR3 is CASSLLGGAGNTIYF. Here the CDR3 DNA reads TGTGCCAGCAGCTTACTAGGGGGCGCGGGAAACACCATATATTTT.

Regarding this clone: Other nucleotide sequences in the sample specify the same CDR3. This chain joins TRBV15 and TRBJ2-7, with D possibly TRBD1 on 5 matching bases. Germline CDR1 reads LNHNV; CDR2 reads YYDKDF (reference sequence). The CDR3 consists of 13 residues. Deletions cut 0 bases from V and 3 bases from J, with 6 bases between. The DNA of the CDR3 is TGTGCCACCAGCAGAGACAGGGTCTACGAGCAGTACTTC. Its protein product is CATSRDRVYEQYF.

The chain combines TRBV6-5 with TRBJ1-3; D unresolved. Trimming shortened V by 3 bases and J by 2 bases, and 5 bases separated the two germline ends. The CDR3 loop spans 13 amino acids. CDR1 MNHEY and CDR2 SVGAGI come from the germline V gene. CDR3 nucleotides: TGTGCCAGCAGTTATGGGCCTGGAAACACCATATATTTT. It codes for CASSYGPGNTIYF.

This rearrangement joins TRBV4-1 to TRBJ2-3, with D perhaps being TRBD1 or TRBD2 (6 bases each). From germline, CDR1 is MGHRA and CDR2 YSYEKL. This CDR3 comprises 15 residues. V lost 1 base and J lost 4, with 12 bases in between. CDR3 residues: CASSQVGGGADTQYF. DNA of the CDR3: TGCGCCAGCAGCCAAGTTGGAGGGGGAGCAGATACGCAGTATTTT.

This chain joins TRBV4-2 and TRBJ1-6; no clear D. Germline CDR1 reads LGHNA; CDR2 reads YNFKEQ. The CDR3 runs to 14 residues. With 1 base removed from V and 7 bases from J, the gap between germline ends came to 8 bases. The CDR3 sequence is CASSQVPANSPLHF. CDR3 nucleotide sequence: TGTGCCAGCAGCCAAGTTCCAGCGAATTCACCCCTCCACTTT.

Here the CDR3 DNA reads TGTGCCAGCGGGGGGGACAGGGGAACGTCCGACTATGGCTACACCTTC. It specifies CASGGDRGTSDYGYTF. This chain links TRBV2 with TRBJ1-2; TRBD1 matches 10 bases. Germline values: CDR1 SNHLY, CDR2 FYNNEI. J gave up 3 bases and V 8 bases, and 12 bases lay outside the gene matches. There are 16 residues in the CDR3.

V is TRBV7-8 and J is TRBJ2-5; 7 bases are shared with TRBD2. The CDR3 has 11 amino acids. The V gene's germline CDR1 is SGHVS and CDR2 FQNEAQ. The V segment lost 5 bases and the J segment 14 bases; nucleotides outside the gene matches: 8. In DNA, the CDR3 is TGTGCCAGCAGCCCCCGGGACTACATCTACTTC. As protein: CASSPRDYIYF.

This rearrangement joins TRBV2 to TRBJ1-1, with D uncertain. V lost 7 bases, J lost 4 bases, and 10 bases lay in between. CDR1 is SNHLY and CDR2 is FYNNEI in the germline V gene. CDR3 length: 12 amino acids. This CDR3 reads CASTAGFTEAFF. The CDR3 nucleotides read TGTGCCAGCACCGCGGGATTCACTGAAGCTTTCTTT.

The chain combines TRBV5-6 with TRBJ2-7; D unclear. The CDR3 extends over 11 amino acids. CDR1 and CDR2 (germline): SGHDT, YYEEEE. V was cut by 7 bases and J by 4 bases, with 9 bases left in between. CDR3 protein: CASGPPYEQYF. CDR3 in DNA: TGTGCCAGCGGACCTCCTTACGAGCAGTACTTC.

V is TRBV12-3 or TRBV12-4 and J is TRBJ1-1; TRBD1 is a possible D gene (6 bases). V was shortened by 6 bases and J by 5 bases, with 13 bases between the two germline ends. The CDR3 loop spans 13 amino acids. The CDR3 protein is CASRHRVGTEAFF. CDR3 bases: TGTGCCAGCAGGCACAGGGTTGGGACTGAAGCTTTCTTT.

This chain joins TRBV10-3 and TRBJ2-3, with D possibly TRBD1 on 5 matching bases. V lost 4 bases and J lost 2, with 22 bases in between. This CDR3 is 18 amino acids long. Germline loops: CDR1 ENHRY, CDR2 SYGVKD. For the CDR3, the DNA is TGTGCCATCAGTGTGGGCCCGGGTAAGGGGCCACTCACAGATACGCAGTATTTT. It codes for CAISVGPGKGPLTDTQYF.

The chain links TRBV4-2 to TRBJ2-1; 9 bases agree with TRBD2. The length of the CDR3 is 17 residues. Germline V CDR1 and CDR2: LGHNA, YNFKEQ. J gave up 1 base and V 0 bases, and 4 bases lay outside the gene matches. The CDR3 sequence: CASSQDVAGGSYNEQFF. DNA of the CDR3: TGTGCCAGCAGCCAAGATGTGGCGGGGGGGTCCTACAATGAGCAGTTCTTC.